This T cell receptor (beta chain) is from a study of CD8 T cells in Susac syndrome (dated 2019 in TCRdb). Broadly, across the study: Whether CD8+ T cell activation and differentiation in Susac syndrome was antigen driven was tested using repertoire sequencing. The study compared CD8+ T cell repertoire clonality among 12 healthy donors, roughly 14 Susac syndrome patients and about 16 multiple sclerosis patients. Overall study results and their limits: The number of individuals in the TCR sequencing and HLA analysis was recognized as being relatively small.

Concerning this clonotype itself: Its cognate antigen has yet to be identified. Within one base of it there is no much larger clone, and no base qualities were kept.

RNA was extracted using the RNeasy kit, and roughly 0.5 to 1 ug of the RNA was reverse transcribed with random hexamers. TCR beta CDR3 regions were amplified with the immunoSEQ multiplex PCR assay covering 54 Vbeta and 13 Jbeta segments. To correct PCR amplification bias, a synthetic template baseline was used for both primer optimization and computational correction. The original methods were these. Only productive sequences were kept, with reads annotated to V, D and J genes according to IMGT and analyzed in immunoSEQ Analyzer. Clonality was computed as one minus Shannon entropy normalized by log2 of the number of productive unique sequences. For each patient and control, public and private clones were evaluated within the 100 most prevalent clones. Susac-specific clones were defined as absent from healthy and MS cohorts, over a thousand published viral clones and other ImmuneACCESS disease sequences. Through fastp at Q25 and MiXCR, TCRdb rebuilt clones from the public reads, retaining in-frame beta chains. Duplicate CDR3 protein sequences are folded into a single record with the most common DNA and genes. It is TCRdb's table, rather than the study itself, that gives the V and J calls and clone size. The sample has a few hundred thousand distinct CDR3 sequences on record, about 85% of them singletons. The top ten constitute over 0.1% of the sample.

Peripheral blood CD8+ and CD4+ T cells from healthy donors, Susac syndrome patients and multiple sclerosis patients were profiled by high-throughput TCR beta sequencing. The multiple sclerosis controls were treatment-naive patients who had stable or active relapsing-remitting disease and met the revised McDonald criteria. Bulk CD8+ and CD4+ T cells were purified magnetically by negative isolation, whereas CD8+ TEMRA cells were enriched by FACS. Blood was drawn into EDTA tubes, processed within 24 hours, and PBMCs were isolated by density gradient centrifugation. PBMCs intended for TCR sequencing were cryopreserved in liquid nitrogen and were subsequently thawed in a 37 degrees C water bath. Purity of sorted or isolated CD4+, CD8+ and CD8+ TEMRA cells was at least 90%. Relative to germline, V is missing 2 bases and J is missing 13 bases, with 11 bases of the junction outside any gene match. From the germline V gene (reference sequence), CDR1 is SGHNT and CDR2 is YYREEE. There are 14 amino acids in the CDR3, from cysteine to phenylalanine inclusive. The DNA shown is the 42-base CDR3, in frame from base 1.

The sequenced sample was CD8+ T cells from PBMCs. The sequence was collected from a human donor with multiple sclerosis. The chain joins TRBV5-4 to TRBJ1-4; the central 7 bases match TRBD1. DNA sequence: TGTGCCAGCAGCTTAGGGTATGGGAACAGGGGACTGTTTTTT. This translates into CASSLGYGNRGLFF.